Presented here are 15 T cell receptor beta chains from one specimen sequenced in a study of vaccination and CD4 T cells after COVID-19. Treatment defined: approximately 10-day PBMC culture with coronavirus spike peptide pools or control peptides (ViraFEST assay). Their specific antigens are unknown. Sequencing of the DNA from cultured CD4+ T cells was carried out with the Oncomine TCR Beta short-read assay. TCRdb re-called the PCR reads through MiXCR, storing one row per CDR3 protein. Seen here are 18,000 or so distinct CDR3 sequences, approximately 45% observed once, and the top ten hold roughly 4%. Sequencing was performed on CD4+ T cells from blood, cultured in vitro, taken before SARS-CoV-2 vaccination. Source of these receptors: a human donor who had recovered from COVID-19.

The table lists this clonotype with a few counts. The chain links TRBV7-6 to TRBJ2-1; TRBD1 or TRBD2 may be the D gene (5 bases each). Germline CDR1 is SGHVS and CDR2 is FNYEAQ. V was cut by 2 bases and J by 8 bases, with 16 bases left in between. This CDR3 spans 15 amino acids. Here the CDR3 reads CASSLLDGTVYEQFF. Here the CDR3 DNA reads TGTGCCAGCAGCTTATTAGACGGGACGGTTTATGAGCAGTTCTTC.

This clonotype was found a few times. The rearrangement uses TRBV20-1 and TRBJ1-3; D possibly corresponds to TRBD1 (6 bases). The germline V gene encodes CDR1 DFQATT and CDR2 SNEGSKA (reference sequence). The CDR3 has 15 residues. V was pared by 0 bases and J by 2 bases, with 11 bases between. CDR3 amino acids: CSARDYGGPGNTIYF. For the CDR3, the DNA is TGCAGTGCTAGAGATTACGGGGGGCCTGGAAACACCATATATTTT.

V is TRBV11-1 and J is TRBJ1-2, with D hard to call. There are 16 residues in the CDR3. The germline gives CDR1 SGHAT, CDR2 FQDESV (reference sequence). Trimming pared 3 bases from V and 2 bases from J, leaving 16 bases between. CDR3 sequence reads: CASSLSGFKGNYGYTF. For the CDR3, the DNA is TGTGCCAGCAGCTTGTCGGGGTTTAAAGGGAACTATGGCTACACCTTC.

The chain combines TRBV11-2 with TRBJ1-1, with 10 positions matching TRBD1. This CDR3 is 16 amino acids long. The V gene end was trimmed by 5 bases and the J gene end by 0 bases; junction bases not matched to a gene: 6. The germline V gene has CDR1 SGHAT and CDR2 FQNNGV. The CDR3 coding sequence is TGTGCCAGCAGCATCCGGGACAGGGGCATGAACACTGAAGCTTTCTTT. Its protein product is CASSIRDRGMNTEAFF.

The DNA of the CDR3 is TGTGCCAGCAGCCTCTCCCGGGGTCAAGGACATGGCTACACCTTC. Its translation is CASSLSRGQGHGYTF. V usage is TRBV7-2 and J usage is TRBJ1-2; D is ambiguous. The CDR3 runs to 15 residues. The V and J ends lost 5 bases and 6 bases respectively, with 19 bases between them. The germline V gene encodes CDR1 SGHTA and CDR2 FQGNSA. Full variable domain (remainder filled in from reference TRBV7-2 and TRBJ1-2): GAGVSQSPSNKVTEKGKDVELRCDPISGHTALYWYRQSLGQGLEFLIYFQGNSAPDKSGLPSDRFSAERTGGSVSTLTIQRTQQEDSAVYLCASSLSRGQGHGYTFGSGTRLTVV.

The rearrangement links TRBV2 to TRBJ1-5; TRBD1 aligns across 7 bases. The germline gives CDR1 SNHLY, CDR2 FYNNEI. After removal of 6 bases from V and 9 bases from J, the junction contained 8 bases not matched to a gene. The CDR3 totals 13 residues. The CDR3 bases are TGTGCCAGCAGGATGGGACAGTCAGGGCCCCAGCATTTT. It codes for CASRMGQSGPQHF.

The chain recombines TRBV7-9 with TRBJ1-5; D gene uncertain. Germline V lookup: CDR1 SEHNR, CDR2 FQNEAQ (reference sequence). V was cut by 1 base and J by 6 bases, with 16 bases left in between. The CDR3 runs to 16 residues. The CDR3, as DNA: TGTGCCAGCAGCTTAGGAGGCCCTATCGCCACTCAGCCCCAGCATTTT. Amino acids: CASSLGGPIATQPQHF.

The rearrangement joins TRBV7-6 to TRBJ2-1; D gene unclear. Germline V lookup: CDR1 SGHVS, CDR2 FNYEAQ. V gave up 2 bases and J gave up 1 base, with 18 bases separating them. The CDR3 is 18 residues long. Written as DNA, the CDR3 is TGTGCCAGCAGCTTACGACAACCTTGGTATACATCCTACAATGAGCAGTTCTTC. This gives the protein CASSLRQPWYTSYNEQFF. Variable domain in full (rest from reference TRBV7-6 and TRBJ2-1): GAGVSQSPRYKVTKRGQDVALRCDPISGHVSLYWYRQALGQGPEFLTYFNYEAQQDKSGLPNDRFSAERPEGSISTLTIQRTEQRDSAMYRCASSLRQPWYTSYNEQFFGPGTRLTVL.

This clonotype appeared a few times. The J gene is TRBJ2-7, the V gene TRBV20-1, with TRBD1 identical over 8 bases. V lost 3 bases to trimming and J lost 5 bases; unmatched junction nucleotides: 6. This CDR3 region has 13 residues. Germline CDR1 and CDR2: DFQATT and SNEGSKA (reference sequence). The CDR3 reads CSARVRGLHEQYF. DNA for the CDR3: TGCAGTGCTAGGGTCAGGGGGCTCCACGAGCAGTACTTC.

The chain has TRBV19 and TRBJ1-5, with TRBD1 identical over 7 bases. V was pared by 3 bases and J by 4 bases, with 6 bases of the junction left unmatched. CDR3 length: 15 residues. Germline-derived CDR1 and CDR2 are LNHDA and SQIVND (reference sequence). The CDR3 loop is CASSISRGFNQPQHF. The CDR3 nucleotides are TGTGCCAGTAGTATCAGCAGGGGGTTTAATCAGCCCCAGCATTTT. Looking up the rest from reference TRBV19 and TRBJ1-5 gives the full variable domain: DGGITQSPKYLFRKEGQNVTLSCEQNLNHDAMYWYRQDPGQGLRLIYYSQIVNDFQKGDIAEGYSVSREKKESFPLTVTSAQKNPTAFYLCASSISRGFNQPQHFGDGTRLSIL.

The table lists this clonotype with a few counts. CDR3 residues: CASSLAAGGPNEQFF. CDR3 nucleotide sequence: TGTGCCAGCAGCTTAGCCGCGGGAGGCCCCAATGAGCAGTTCTTC. The J gene is TRBJ2-1, the V gene TRBV7-7, with 8 bases lining up with TRBD2. V trimming: 0 bases; J trimming: 6 bases; junction bases outside the gene matches: 4. Looked up from germline, CDR1 is SSHAT and CDR2 is FNYEAQ (reference sequence). This CDR3 is built from 15 residues.

The chain has TRBV10-3 and TRBJ1-1; 9 bases agree with TRBD1. CDR1 is ENHRY and CDR2 is SYGVKD in the germline V gene. The V segment lost 6 bases and the J segment 0 bases; nucleotides outside the gene matches: 2. The CDR3 has 14 amino acids. CDR3 loop: CAISDRGLNTEAFF. DNA of the CDR3: TGTGCCATCAGCGACAGGGGGTTGAACACTGAAGCTTTCTTT.

The gene calls are TRBV11-2 and TRBJ2-1; 11 nucleotides match TRBD2. This CDR3 contains 16 residues. V shed 4 bases and J 1 base; nucleotides not matched to a gene: 3. Germline V gene lookup returns CDR1 SGHAT and CDR2 FQNNGV. The CDR3 nucleotides are TGTGCCAGCAGCTCCATAGCGGGAGGGTCCTACAATGAGCAGTTCTTC. Translated: CASSSIAGGSYNEQFF.

This clonotype showed up just a few times. The V gene is TRBV7-8, the J gene TRBJ2-2; D unclear. The CDR3 extends over 17 amino acids. Germline CDR1 reads SGHVS; CDR2 reads FQNEAQ. Trimming removed 0 bases from V and 0 bases from J, with 11 bases in between. The CDR3 region has the DNA TGTGCCAGCAGCTTAGCTTCCAGCCACGCGAACACCGGGGAGCTGTTTTTT. Translation: CASSLASSHANTGELFF.

This clonotype was detected a few times. J is TRBJ2-7 and V is TRBV7-2; D is unclear. CDR3 length: 14 residues. The V end was cut by 0 bases, the J end by 3 bases, with 9 bases between. The V gene's germline CDR1 is SGHTA and CDR2 FQGNSA. CDR3 in DNA: TGTGCCAGCAGCTTAGCGACCAGGAGCTACGAGCAGTACTTC. Its protein is CASSLATRSYEQYF.